The 28 T cell receptor beta chains listed next were all sequenced from one sample in a study of blood T cell repertoires in COVID-19. TCRdb's table, derived via immunoSEQ multiplex PCR, lists solely in-frame clones and lacks some. The sample has 60,000 to 75,000 clones, 85% seen once. The sample taken for sequencing was peripheral blood. These receptors were collected from a woman older than 75 with active or convalescent COVID-19.

The rearrangement links TRBV7-2 to TRBJ2-1; TRBD1 matches at 7 bases. The trim removed 1 base at V and 4 bases at J, leaving 4 bases unmatched. The germline CDR1 and CDR2 sequences are SGHTA and FQGNSA. CDR3 size: 15 residues. The CDR3 DNA reads as TGTGCCAGCAGCTTAGGTCGGGACAGTTACAATGAGCAGTTCTTC. It encodes CASSLGRDSYNEQFF.

The chain joins TRBV2 to TRBJ2-3, with D tentatively TRBD1 (5 bases). V was trimmed by 1 base and J by 7 bases, leaving 21 bases between them. CDR3 length: 17 amino acids. Germline assignment: CDR1 SNHLY and CDR2 FYNNEI. In DNA, the CDR3 is TGTGCCAGCAGTGAAGGTAGAAGGACATTCGGGTTGAATACGCAGTATTTT. Translation: CASSEGRRTFGLNTQYF.

The CDR3 region is CASSIIAGGNNEQFF. The CDR3, as DNA: TGTGCCAGTAGTATAATAGCGGGGGGGAACAATGAGCAGTTCTTC. The chain links TRBV19 to TRBJ2-1, with 11 bases matching TRBD2. The CDR3 extends over 15 amino acids. Germline CDR1 LNHDA, CDR2 SQIVND (reference sequence). V gave up 2 bases and J gave up 5 bases; unmatched junction bases: 2.

This sequence joins TRBV4-1 and TRBJ1-6; D perhaps matches TRBD1 (5 bases). Per germline, CDR1 MGHRA and CDR2 YSYEKL. The CDR3 spans 19 residues. Trimming shortened V by 3 bases and J by 4 bases, and 22 bases separated the two germline ends. CDR3 nucleotide sequence: TGCGCCAGCAGCCAGCAAACCCCCTCGGCAGGGCGGTATAATTCACCCCTCCACTTT. This translates into CASSQQTPSAGRYNSPLHF.

The genes are TRBV4-1 and TRBJ2-3; 8 bases line up with TRBD1. CDR3 length: 17 amino acids. Germline V lookup: CDR1 MGHRA, CDR2 YSYEKL. Germline trimming cut 3 bases from V and 6 bases from J; bases unmatched to any gene: 14. The CDR3 region has the DNA TGCGCCAGCAGCCAGGGGCGCCCTCAGGGGGCGTTGGATACGCAGTATTTT. Protein product: CASSQGRPQGALDTQYF.

J is TRBJ1-5 and V is TRBV6-4, with D unresolved. This CDR3 region has 13 residues. Trimming took off 6 bases at V and 0 bases at J, with 6 bases between the two ends. The germline CDR1 and CDR2 sequences are MRHNA and SNTAGT. CDR3 in DNA: TGTGCCAGCAGCGAGGGTAGCAATCAGCCCCAGCATTTT. It codes for CASSEGSNQPQHF.

This chain joins TRBV19 and TRBJ2-5, with a possible D match to TRBD1 (5 bases). The germline V gene encodes CDR1 LNHDA and CDR2 SQIVND (reference sequence). Trimming pared 3 bases from V and 0 bases from J, leaving 14 bases between. The CDR3 loop spans 16 amino acids. CDR3 nucleotides: TGTGCCAGTAGTATTGCAGGGTCCGGCGACCAAGAGACCCAGTACTTC. It yields the protein CASSIAGSGDQETQYF.

V gene TRBV30 combines with J gene TRBJ2-7; maybe TRBD2 (5 bases). Germline lookup yields CDR1 GTSNPN and CDR2 SVGIG (reference sequence). The CDR3 has 11 residues. Between the trimmed V and J ends, which lost 3 bases and 10 bases, there was a span of 13 bases. The CDR3 DNA reads TGTGCCTGGAGCTCGGGCGGGTTACAGTACTTC. Its protein product is CAWSSGGLQYF.

The gene calls are TRBV10-3 and TRBJ1-1, with D tentatively TRBD1 (5 bases). V shed 7 bases and J shed 4 bases, with 22 bases lying between them. The CDR3 loop spans 16 amino acids. Germline V gene data show CDR1 as ENHRY and CDR2 as SYGVKD. The chain's CDR3 is CAIKSSPGLGGTEAFF. As DNA, the CDR3 is TGTGCCATCAAAAGTTCCCCAGGGTTGGGAGGCACTGAAGCTTTCTTT.

The chain carries TRBV7-2 and TRBJ1-4, with 7 nucleotides matching TRBD1. This CDR3 is 16 amino acids long. V gave up 2 bases and J gave up 5 bases; unmatched junction bases: 8. The germline V gene encodes CDR1 SGHTA and CDR2 FQGNSA. The CDR3 sequence: CASSLTPGQRNEKLFF. The DNA for the CDR3 is TGTGCCAGCAGCTTAACTCCGGGACAGAGAAATGAAAAACTGTTTTTT.

J is TRBJ2-5 and V is TRBV7-2; 8 bases map to TRBD2. V lost 2 bases and J lost 5; bases outside the gene matches: 13. The germline V gene has CDR1 SGHTA and CDR2 FQGNSA. This CDR3 region has 17 residues. The CDR3 region is CASSLNGGGNRGETQYF. CDR3 coding DNA: TGTGCCAGCAGCTTAAACGGGGGGGGCAACCGAGGGGAGACCCAGTACTTC.

This chain joins TRBV2 and TRBJ2-1; no definite D call. The CDR3 covers 13 residues. Germline-derived CDR1 and CDR2 are SNHLY and FYNNEI. With 5 bases removed from V and 3 bases from J, the gap between germline ends came to 8 bases. This chain's CDR3 is CASSLPFYNEQFF. The CDR3 nucleotides read TGTGCCAGCAGTCTCCCGTTCTACAATGAGCAGTTCTTC.

This chain links TRBV6-5 with TRBJ2-1; 11 bases match TRBD1. CDR3 size: 13 residues. The junction had 0 bases not matched to a gene; V was cut back by 8 bases and J by 3 bases. Germline loops: CDR1 MNHEY, CDR2 SVGAGI. The CDR3 loop reads CASGTGGYNEQFF. The CDR3 region has the DNA TGTGCCAGCGGGACAGGGGGCTACAATGAGCAGTTCTTC.

V usage is TRBV29-1 and J usage is TRBJ2-5, with TRBD2 matching 7 bases. The V segment lost 7 bases and the J segment 8 bases; nucleotides outside the gene matches: 13. CDR3 length equals 13 residues. CDR1 and CDR2 (germline): SQVTM, ANQGSEA. The CDR3 loop is CSGGAGLDETQYF. CDR3 nucleotides: TGCAGCGGTGGAGCGGGGTTGGACGAAACCCAGTACTTC.

The chain employs TRBV9 and TRBJ1-1; TRBD1 is a possible D gene (5 bases). Trimming stripped 0 bases from V and 10 bases from J, with 16 bases between. Germline CDR1 SGDLS, CDR2 YYNGEE. This CDR3 region has 14 residues. The CDR3 DNA reads as TGTGCCAGCAGCGTAGAACAGGCCCCGATGGGAGCTTTCTTT. Its protein product is CASSVEQAPMGAFF.

The sample holds one count of this clone. The CDR3 sequence is CASSLGSVTEAFF. Written as DNA, the CDR3 is TGTGCCAGCAGCCTCGGGTCGGTCACTGAAGCTTTCTTT. The chain employs TRBV5-6 and TRBJ1-1; D gene uncertain. This CDR3 spans 13 amino acids. Trimming removed 4 bases at V and 4 bases at J, with 11 bases between. CDR1 is SGHDT and CDR2 is YYEEEE in the germline V gene.

This chain connects TRBV27 to TRBJ1-2; TRBD1 aligns across 8 bases. This CDR3 is built from 15 residues. Per the germline V gene, CDR1 is MNHEY and CDR2 is SMNVEV (reference sequence). V shed 6 bases, J shed 8 bases, and the junction held 14 bases outside the gene matches. The chain's CDR3 is CASSLLGQGGSGYTF. CDR3 nucleotide sequence: TGTGCCAGCAGCCTCCTTGGACAGGGAGGGAGCGGCTACACCTTC.

The chain joins TRBV28 to TRBJ2-5; 9 bases fit TRBD2. The CDR3 is 16 residues long. J lost 5 bases, V lost 1 base, and 8 bases had no gene match. CDR1 is MDHEN and CDR2 is SYDVKM in the germline V gene. This CDR3 reads CASSLSGSGGRETQYF. As DNA, the CDR3 is TGTGCCAGCAGTTTATCGGGAAGCGGGGGGCGGGAGACCCAGTACTTC.

CDR3 nucleotides: TGTGCCAGCAGCCGCGACCCGACAGGGAACTATGGCTACACCTTC. Translation gives CASSRDPTGNYGYTF. The rearrangement joins TRBV5-4 to TRBJ1-2, with 7 nucleotides matching TRBD1. Germline values: CDR1 SGHNT, CDR2 YYREEE (reference sequence). The CDR3 runs to 15 residues. Trimming at V came to 4 bases and at J to 2 bases, leaving 8 bases not matched to a gene.

The V and J genes are TRBV7-3 and TRBJ2-1, with D possibly TRBD2 on 6 matching bases. Trimming removed 2 bases at V and 10 bases at J, with 15 bases between. CDR3 length equals 14 residues. Germline CDR1 and CDR2: SGHTA and FQGTGA. The CDR3 loop is CASSLGGYRPEQFF. For the CDR3, the DNA is TGTGCCAGCAGCTTAGGGGGGTACCGACCCGAGCAGTTCTTC.

The J gene is TRBJ1-1, the V gene TRBV7-3; no reliable D call. Trimming shortened V by 2 bases and J by 3 bases, and 10 bases separated the two germline ends. Germline V lookup: CDR1 SGHTA, CDR2 FQGTGA. CDR3 length: 14 amino acids. The CDR3 is CASSLGGRHTEAFF. For the CDR3, the DNA is TGTGCCAGCAGCTTAGGCGGCCGACACACTGAAGCTTTCTTT.

The genes are TRBV20-1 and TRBJ2-1, with D possibly TRBD2 on 6 matching bases. Germline-derived CDR1 and CDR2 are DFQATT and SNEGSKA (reference sequence). There are 17 residues in the CDR3. Trimming took off 5 bases at V and 0 bases at J, with 20 bases between the two ends. CDR3: CSARGEGWEASYNEQFF. Here the CDR3 DNA reads TGCAGTGCTCGTGGTGAGGGGTGGGAGGCCTCCTACAATGAGCAGTTCTTC.

V and J are TRBV3-1 (or the pseudogene TRBV3-2) and TRBJ1-5; D unclear. V lost 1 base to trimming and J lost 2 bases, with 12 bases between them. This CDR3 region has 16 residues. The germline CDR1 and CDR2 sequences are LGHDT and YNNKEL (reference sequence). The CDR3 protein is CASSQGSGSRNQPQHF. CDR3 DNA sequence: TGTGCCAGCAGCCAAGGATCGGGGTCGCGCAATCAGCCCCAGCATTTT.

The chain couples TRBV6-5 to TRBJ2-5, with 8 bases identical to TRBD1. V dropped 6 bases and J dropped 1; count of bases not matched to a gene: 4. CDR1 is MNHEY, CDR2 SVGAGI, per germline. This CDR3 has 14 amino acids. CDR3 residues: CASRRTGGQETQYF. The CDR3 bases are TGTGCCAGCAGAAGAACAGGGGGCCAAGAGACCCAGTACTTC.

The chain employs TRBV11-2 and TRBJ1-5; 8 bases map to TRBD1. There are 14 residues in the CDR3. Trimming removed 5 bases from V and 6 bases from J; junction bases left unmatched: 6. Looked up from germline, CDR1 is SGHAT and CDR2 is FQNNGV. The CDR3 reads CASSAQGAGQPQHF. DNA for the CDR3: TGTGCCAGCAGCGCGCAGGGGGCAGGTCAGCCCCAGCATTTT.

The rearrangement links TRBV4-3 to TRBJ2-7; TRBD1 matches at 11 bases. The CDR3 is made up of 15 amino acids. Losses at the gene ends were 3 bases for V and 3 bases for J; bases not matched to a gene: 4. In germline, CDR1 is LGHNA, CDR2 YSLEER. The DNA of the CDR3 is TGCGCCAGCAGCCAGAGGACAGGGGGCGTCTACGAGCAGTACTTC. Translated, it gives CASSQRTGGVYEQYF.

This chain joins TRBV5-1 and TRBJ2-7; TRBD1 matches 8 bases. The CDR3 length is 14 residues. J lost 1 base, V lost 2 bases, and 2 bases had no gene match. The germline gives CDR1 SGHRS, CDR2 YFSETQ. CDR3 protein: CASSLRQGSYEQYF. In nucleotides, the CDR3 is TGCGCCAGCAGCTTACGACAGGGGTCCTACGAGCAGTACTTC.

This chain uses TRBV6-5 with TRBJ2-7; 8 bases are a match to TRBD1. After removal of 8 bases from V and 2 bases from J, the junction contained 8 bases not matched to a gene. Germline CDR1 reads MNHEY; CDR2 reads SVGAGI. CDR3 length: 14 residues. The CDR3 DNA is TGTGCCAGCGGCACAGGGGGGCCCACCTACGAGCAGTACTTC. Encoded protein: CASGTGGPTYEQYF.